Listed below are T cell receptor beta chains from one sample, sequenced in a study of cytomegalovirus exposure and HLA in healthy donors. Assay: immunoSEQ multiplex PCR; the TCRdb copy retains only in-frame clones and omits some. Found here are 200,000 to 250,000 clones; the top ten clones hold about 0.9%. Sequencing used PBMCs. These receptors came from a woman in her twenties or thirties in good health and CMV-seropositive. Both conserved end residues are part of each CDR3. D genes are given only for firm matches.

D: NA; length: 15; V: TRBV7-9; J: TRBJ1-1; CDR3: CASSLEDTGNTEAFF; DNA: TGTGCCAGCAGCTTAGAGGATACGGGAAACACTGAAGCTTTCTTT
D: TRBD1; length: 14; V: TRBV18; J: TRBJ2-1; CDR3: CASSPTGKYNEQFF; DNA: TGTGCCAGCTCCCCGACAGGGAAGTACAATGAGCAGTTCTTC
D: TRBD1; length: 14; V: TRBV11-3; J: TRBJ1-1; CDR3: CASSFRDSRDQAFF; DNA: TGTGCCAGCAGCTTTAGGGACAGTCGGGATCAAGCTTTCTTT
D: TRBD1; length: 17; V: TRBV19; J: TRBJ1-5; CDR3: CASSHRDRGGSNQPQHF; DNA: TGTGCCAGTAGTCACCGGGACAGGGGTGGTAGCAATCAGCCCCAGCATTTT
D: TRBD2; length: 17; V: TRBV7-9; J: TRBJ2-1; CDR3: CASSLDGLAGGYNEQFF; DNA: TGTGCCAGCAGCTTAGACGGACTAGCGGGGGGGTACAATGAGCAGTTCTTC
D: NA; length: 15; V: TRBV9; J: TRBJ1-1; CDR3: CASSVRGGQVTEAFF; DNA: TGTGCCAGCAGCGTAAGGGGGGGGCAGGTCACTGAAGCTTTCTTT
D: NA; length: 13; V: TRBV28; J: TRBJ1-5; CDR3: CASSTGSNQPQHF; DNA: TGTGCCAGCAGTACAGGGTCCAATCAGCCCCAGCATTTT
D: NA; length: 15; V: TRBV4-2; J: TRBJ2-3; CDR3: CASSQVLTSSDTQYF; DNA: TGTGCCAGCAGCCAAGTCCTGACTAGTTCAGATACGCAGTATTTT
D: NA; length: 12; V: TRBV28; J: TRBJ2-7; CDR3: CASSLSSAEQYF; DNA: TGTGCCAGCAGTTTATCCTCCGCGGAGCAGTACTTC
D: NA; length: 14; V: TRBV27; J: TRBJ1-2; CDR3: CASSLMARANGYTF; DNA: TGTGCCAGCAGTTTAATGGCCAGGGCAAATGGCTACACCTTC
D: TRBD1; length: 17; V: TRBV15; J: TRBJ2-2; CDR3: CATSRNTGTGGTGELFF; DNA: TGTGCCACCAGCAGAAACACCGGGACAGGGGGCACCGGGGAGCTGTTTTTT
D: TRBD2; length: 14; V: TRBV27; J: TRBJ2-3; CDR3: CASSRTSGKDTQYF; DNA: TGTGCCAGCAGTCGGACTAGCGGGAAAGATACGCAGTATTTT
D: NA; length: 15; V: TRBV5-1; J: TRBJ2-7; CDR3: CASSLGGDLSYEQYF; DNA: TGCGCCAGCAGCTTGGGGGGGGACCTCTCCTACGAGCAGTACTTC
D: TRBD1; length: 12; V: TRBV6-6; J: TRBJ2-7; CDR3: CASSRGIYEQYF; DNA: TGTGCCAGCAGCAGGGGGATCTACGAGCAGTACTTC
D: NA; length: 17; V: TRBV7-2; J: TRBJ2-2; CDR3: CASWGGGPATNTGELFF; DNA: TGTGCCAGTTGGGGAGGGGGGCCCGCTACGAACACCGGGGAGCTGTTTTTT
D: NA; length: 14; V: TRBV2; J: TRBJ1-2; CDR3: CASSEYGHDYGYTF; DNA: TGTGCCAGCAGTGAATACGGTCACGACTATGGCTACACCTTC
D: NA; length: 14; V: TRBV4-3; J: TRBJ2-7; CDR3: CASSQVDSSYEQYF; DNA: TGCGCCAGCAGCCAAGTAGACAGCTCCTACGAGCAGTACTTC
D: NA; length: 10; V: TRBV27; J: TRBJ2-7; CDR3: CASSPREQYF; DNA: TGTGCCAGCAGTCCGAGGGAGCAGTACTTC
D: TRBD2; length: 16; V: TRBV6-4; J: TRBJ2-1; CDR3: CASSDSGGRGYNEQFF; DNA: TGTGCCAGCAGTGACAGCGGCGGGAGGGGCTACAATGAGCAGTTCTTC
D: NA; length: 12; V: TRBV19; J: TRBJ1-2; CDR3: CASRAPNRGYTF; DNA: TGTGCCAGTAGGGCCCCAAACAGAGGCTACACCTTC
D: NA; length: 16; V: TRBV27; J: TRBJ2-7; CDR3: CASSLLPQPGDHEQYF; DNA: TGTGCCAGCAGTTTACTTCCTCAGCCGGGAGACCACGAGCAGTACTTC
D: NA; length: 14; V: TRBV6-5; J: TRBJ2-5; CDR3: CASSRIPVRETQYF; DNA: TGTGCCAGCAGTCGCATCCCGGTGAGGGAGACCCAGTACTTC
D: TRBD1; length: 15; V: TRBV6-6; J: TRBJ1-4; CDR3: CASSYADRVNEKLFF; DNA: TGTGCCAGCAGTTACGCGGACAGGGTGAATGAAAAACTGTTTTTT
D: NA; length: 12; V: TRBV12-5; J: TRBJ2-2; CDR3: CASGQEGGELFF; DNA: TGTGCTAGTGGCCAGGAGGGCGGGGAGCTGTTTTTT
D: TRBD2; length: 15; V: TRBV19; J: TRBJ2-1; CDR3: CASSDSSGRRNEQFF; DNA: TGTGCCAGTAGTGACTCTAGCGGGAGAAGGAATGAGCAGTTCTTC
D: NA; length: 15; V: TRBV5-6; J: TRBJ1-5; CDR3: CASSLSHYSNQPQHF; DNA: TGTGCCAGCAGCTTATCACACTATAGCAATCAGCCCCAGCATTTT
D: NA; length: 12; V: TRBV19; J: TRBJ1-6; CDR3: CASSTVASPLHF; DNA: TGTGCCAGTAGTACGGTTGCTTCACCCCTCCACTTT
D: NA; length: 16; V: TRBV30; J: TRBJ1-2; CDR3: CAWSAYESNSNYGYTF; DNA: TGTGCCTGGAGCGCCTACGAGTCCAATTCTAACTATGGCTACACCTTC
D: NA; length: 20; V: TRBV6-7; J: TRBJ1-2; CDR3: CASSYPPMGGPGVDLYGYTF; DNA: TGTGCCAGCAGTTACCCCCCCATGGGGGGGCCCGGGGTAGATCTCTATGGCTACACCTTC
D: TRBD2; length: 16; V: TRBV5-4; J: TRBJ2-3; CDR3: CASTIGTSFSTDTQYF; DNA: TGTGCCAGCACCATTGGGACTAGCTTCTCCACAGATACGCAGTATTTT
D: NA; length: 12; V: TRBV15; J: TRBJ1-4; CDR3: CATSRQVEKLFF; DNA: TGTGCCACCAGCAGACAGGTTGAAAAACTGTTTTTT
D: NA; length: 15; V: TRBV7-9; J: TRBJ1-4; CDR3: CASSPQGGLTEKLFF; DNA: TGTGCCAGCAGCCCCCAGGGAGGGTTAACGGAAAAACTGTTTTTT
D: TRBD1; length: 16; V: TRBV7-9; J: TRBJ1-2; CDR3: CASTHYGTGGVYGYTF; DNA: TGTGCCAGCACCCATTACGGGACAGGGGGCGTCTATGGCTACACCTTC
D: TRBD1; length: 16; V: TRBV14; J: TRBJ1-6; CDR3: CASSASGTATNSPLHF; DNA: TGTGCCAGCAGCGCCTCCGGGACAGCCACTAATTCACCCCTCCACTTT
D: TRBD1; length: 18; V: TRBV5-1; J: TRBJ1-2; CDR3: CASSPGGVGQFPSHGYTF; DNA: TGCGCCAGCAGCCCCGGGGGCGTGGGACAGTTTCCTTCCCATGGCTACACCTTC
D: TRBD1; length: 14; V: TRBV5-6; J: TRBJ2-3; CDR3: CASSLKTGAETQYF; DNA: TGTGCCAGCAGCTTAAAAACAGGGGCCGAAACGCAGTATTTT
D: TRBD1; length: 16; V: TRBV30; J: TRBJ2-6; CDR3: CAWIDRGSLGANVLTF; DNA: TGTGCCTGGATCGACAGGGGCTCTCTGGGGGCCAACGTCCTGACTTTC
D: TRBD2; length: 13; V: TRBV7-9; J: TRBJ2-5; CDR3: CASSQAGVETQYF; DNA: TGTGCCAGCAGCCAAGCGGGAGTGGAGACCCAGTACTTC
D: TRBD2; length: 15; V: TRBV18; J: TRBJ2-5; CDR3: CASSPPAGARTTQYF; DNA: TGTGCCAGCTCACCACCAGCGGGGGCCCGCACGACCCAGTACTTC
D: TRBD2; length: 16; V: TRBV18; J: TRBJ2-3; CDR3: CASSPLSGGPSDTQYF; DNA: TGTGCCAGCTCACCACTCTCGGGGGGGCCTTCAGATACGCAGTATTTT
D: NA; length: 16; V: TRBV15; J: TRBJ2-1; CDR3: CATSTQPKSSYNEQFF; DNA: TGTGCCACCAGCACCCAACCCAAGAGCTCCTACAATGAGCAGTTCTTC
D: NA; length: 13; V: TRBV2; J: TRBJ1-4; CDR3: CASSRDSNEKLFF; DNA: TGTGCCAGCAGCCGCGACAGTAATGAAAAACTGTTTTTT
D: TRBD1; length: 19; V: TRBV28; J: TRBJ2-7; CDR3: CASSLVIGRATGSIYEQYF; DNA: TGTGCCAGCAGTTTAGTGATTGGCCGCGCGACAGGGAGTATCTACGAGCAGTACTTC
D: TRBD2; length: 15; V: TRBV28; J: TRBJ2-7; CDR3: CASRELAGGRNEQYF; DNA: TGTGCCAGCAGGGAACTAGCGGGAGGCCGTAACGAGCAGTACTTC
D: TRBD1; length: 13; V: TRBV25-1; J: TRBJ2-1; CDR3: CASSGTGGNEQFF; DNA: TGTGCCAGCAGTGGAACAGGGGGCAATGAGCAGTTCTTC
D: TRBD1; length: 14; V: TRBV18; J: TRBJ1-2; CDR3: CASSGDRVLYGYTF; DNA: TGTGCCAGCTCAGGAGACAGGGTCCTATATGGCTACACCTTC
D: NA; length: 12; V: TRBV19; J: TRBJ1-6; CDR3: CASSIQGSPLHF; DNA: TGTGCCAGTAGTATACAGGGTTCACCCCTCCACTTT
D: NA; length: 16; V: TRBV29-1; J: TRBJ2-3; CDR3: CSVDSPGTSSADTQYF; DNA: TGCAGCGTTGACTCCCCCGGGACAAGCTCAGCAGATACGCAGTATTTT
D: NA; length: 15; V: TRBV2; J: TRBJ2-1; CDR3: CASSAGDHSYNEQFF; DNA: TGTGCCAGCAGTGCGGGAGATCACTCCTACAATGAGCAGTTCTTC
D: NA; length: 14; V: TRBV6-5; J: TRBJ1-4; CDR3: CASSSNWGNEKLFF; DNA: TGTGCCAGCAGTTCAAACTGGGGCAATGAAAAACTGTTTTTT
D: NA; length: 16; V: TRBV25-1; J: TRBJ2-2; CDR3: CASSDVTGEYTGELFF; DNA: TGTGCCAGCAGTGACGTCACGGGGGAGTACACCGGGGAGCTGTTTTTT
D: NA; length: 17; V: TRBV11-2; J: TRBJ1-3; CDR3: CASSLVRGRASGNTIYF; DNA: TGTGCCAGCAGCTTAGTGAGAGGGCGAGCTTCTGGAAACACCATATATTTT
D: NA; length: 14; V: TRBV6-5; J: TRBJ1-2; CDR3: CASSLGQGRYGYTF; DNA: TGTGCCAGCAGCCTGGGCCAGGGGAGATATGGCTACACCTTC
D: TRBD1; length: 15; V: TRBV5-4; J: TRBJ1-2; CDR3: CASSLPLGTGRGYTF; DNA: TGTGCCAGCAGCTTGCCCCTCGGGACAGGAAGAGGCTACACCTTC
D: TRBD1; length: 16; V: TRBV7-6; J: TRBJ1-6; CDR3: CASSPGTGQKNSPLHF; DNA: TGTGCCAGCAGTCCGGGGACAGGACAGAAGAATTCACCCCTCCACTTT
D: NA; length: 13; V: TRBV7-2; J: TRBJ1-2; CDR3: CASSLGAPYGYTF; DNA: TGTGCCAGCAGCTTAGGAGCCCCGTATGGCTACACCTTC
D: NA; length: 13; V: TRBV7-9; J: TRBJ1-1; CDR3: CASSETGNTEAFF; DNA: TGTGCCAGCAGCGAGACAGGAAACACTGAAGCTTTCTTT
D: NA; length: 16; V: TRBV6-5; J: TRBJ2-5; CDR3: CASSFSPQGHQETQYF; DNA: TGTGCCAGCAGTTTTTCCCCGCAGGGGCACCAAGAGACCCAGTACTTC
D: TRBD1; length: 15; V: TRBV5-1; J: TRBJ2-2; CDR3: CASSLITGAAGELFF; DNA: TGCGCCAGCAGCTTGATCACAGGGGCAGCGGGGGAGCTGTTTTTT